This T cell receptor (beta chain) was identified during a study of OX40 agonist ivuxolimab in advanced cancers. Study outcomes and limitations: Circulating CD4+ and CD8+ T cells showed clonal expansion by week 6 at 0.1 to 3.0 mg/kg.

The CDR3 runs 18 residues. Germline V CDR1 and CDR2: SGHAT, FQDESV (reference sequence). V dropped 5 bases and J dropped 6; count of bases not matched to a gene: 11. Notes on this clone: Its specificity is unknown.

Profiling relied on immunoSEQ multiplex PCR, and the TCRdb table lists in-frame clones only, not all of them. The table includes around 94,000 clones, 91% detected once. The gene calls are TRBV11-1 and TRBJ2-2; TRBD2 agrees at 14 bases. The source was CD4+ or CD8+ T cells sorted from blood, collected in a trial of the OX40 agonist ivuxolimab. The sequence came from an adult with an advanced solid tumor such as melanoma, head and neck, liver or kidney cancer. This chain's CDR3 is CASSRLAGGNRAAGELFF. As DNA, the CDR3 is TGTGCCAGCAGCCGACTAGCGGGAGGGAATAGGGCTGCCGGGGAGCTGTTTTTT.